Below, 18 T cell receptor beta chains from the same sample are listed, as sequenced in a study of cytomegalovirus exposure and HLA in healthy donors. A multiplex PCR was run with 60 Vbeta primers and 13 Jbeta primers. The method was immunoSEQ multiplex PCR; TCRdb's version includes in-frame clones alone and lacks a portion of them. The repertoire holds approximately 170,000 clones, with about 81% as singletons. Sequencing was performed on PBMCs. Receptors originate from a man between 25 and 39 years old in good health and CMV-seropositive.

This clone was seen a single time. The chain uses TRBV7-3 and TRBJ2-5; a weak D match, TRBD2 (5 bases). V was shortened by 1 base and J by 4 bases, with 13 bases between the two germline ends. The CDR3 sequence is 15 residues long. CDR1 and CDR2 from the germline V gene are SGHTA and FQGTGA. CDR3 loop: CASSLMARAGETQYF. CDR3 nucleotides: TGTGCCAGCAGCTTAATGGCGCGGGCAGGAGAGACCCAGTACTTC.

About this clone: A junction boundary mismatches the germline segment, possibly from a read error. The V call is TRBV7-9, the J call TRBJ2-1, with TRBD2 as a possible D gene (5 bases). Germline-derived CDR1 and CDR2 are SEHNR and FQNEAQ (reference sequence). The CDR3 sequence is 17 residues long. The CDR3 loop reads CSSSLARLAGREPEQFF. CDR3 sequence (DNA): TGTTCCAGCAGCTTAGCGCGGCTAGCAGGCCGCGAGCCTGAGCAGTTCTTC.

This clone was seen only once. The chain combines TRBV25-1 with TRBJ2-5, with 7 positions matching TRBD2. The CDR3 extends over 15 amino acids. After removal of 6 bases from V and 4 bases from J, the junction contained 11 bases not matched to a gene. Germline V gene data show CDR1 as MGHDK and CDR2 as SYGVNS. CDR3 sequence reads: CASRNGVWGGETQYF. DNA of the CDR3: TGTGCCAGCAGGAATGGGGTTTGGGGGGGAGAGACCCAGTACTTC.

The gene calls are TRBV4-2 and TRBJ2-5; TRBD1 agrees at 8 bases. Unmatched junction bases numbered 2, after V lost 1 base and J lost 1 base. The length of the CDR3 is 15 residues. Germline lookup yields CDR1 LGHNA and CDR2 YNFKEQ. As DNA, the CDR3 is TGTGCCAGCAGCCAAGTAGACAGGGGCCAAGAGACCCAGTACTTC. Translated: CASSQVDRGQETQYF.

This clone was seen only once. The chain couples TRBV9 to TRBJ1-2, with TRBD1 as a possible D gene (5 bases). The CDR3 runs to 15 residues. Germline V gene sequence: CDR1 SGDLS, CDR2 YYNGEE. The germline V and J ends were trimmed by 0 bases and 7 bases, with 16 bases remaining between them. The CDR3 loop is CASSVAPGERVGYTF. The CDR3 DNA sequence: TGTGCCAGCAGCGTAGCTCCGGGGGAGAGGGTTGGCTACACCTTC.

A few counts support this clone. The gene calls are TRBV5-1 and TRBJ2-3, with D maybe TRBD1 (5 bases). V gave up 4 bases and J gave up 2 bases, with 8 bases separating them. The CDR3 contains 13 residues. Germline V lookup: CDR1 SGHRS, CDR2 YFSETQ. CDR3 loop: CASSDSNTDTQYF. The DNA for the CDR3 is TGCGCCAGCAGCGACAGTAACACAGATACGCAGTATTTT.

The J gene is TRBJ2-5, the V gene TRBV5-1, with TRBD2 identical over 11 bases. CDR3 length: 17 amino acids. V gave up 3 bases and J gave up 4 bases; unmatched junction bases: 11. Germline CDR1 reads SGHRS; CDR2 reads YFSETQ. CDR3 region: CASSSVGASGGRETQYF. The CDR3 coding sequence is TGCGCCAGCAGCTCCGTGGGGGCTAGCGGGGGGCGAGAGACCCAGTACTTC.

V and J are TRBV10-2 and TRBJ2-2; 12 bases are shared with TRBD2. The CDR3 runs 16 residues. The germline gives CDR1 WSHSY, CDR2 SAAADI. V dropped 6 bases and J dropped 3; count of bases not matched to a gene: 5. The CDR3 nucleotides read TGCGCCAGCAGGACTAGCGGGAGCGTAGACACCGGGGAGCTGTTTTTT. This encodes CASRTSGSVDTGELFF.

The gene calls are TRBV4-3 and TRBJ1-1; 8 positions match TRBD1. Germline CDR1 and CDR2: LGHNA and YSLEER. Trimming at V came to 1 base and at J to 1 base, leaving 2 bases not matched to a gene. There are 15 residues in the CDR3. The CDR3 loop is CASSQGGQENTEAFF. The CDR3 nucleotides are TGCGCCAGCAGCCAAGGGGGACAGGAGAACACTGAAGCTTTCTTT.

This chain joins TRBV5-1 and TRBJ1-1; D gene ambiguous. This CDR3 has 10 amino acids. V was cut by 6 bases and J by 2 bases, with 2 bases left in between. Germline CDR1 and CDR2: SGHRS and YFSETQ. As DNA, the CDR3 is TGCGCCAGCACTAACACTGAAGCTTTCTTT. It codes for CASTNTEAFF.

To note about this clone: The identical CDR3 is also encoded by other nucleotide sequences in the sample. The genes are TRBV10-3 and TRBJ2-7; TRBD1 matches at 9 bases. The junction had 11 bases not matched to a gene; V was cut back by 10 bases and J by 4 bases. The CDR3 sequence is 14 residues long. The germline CDR1 and CDR2 sequences are ENHRY and SYGVKD. Here the CDR3 reads CATTPGTGNYEQYF. CDR3 DNA sequence: TGTGCCACCACCCCCGGGACAGGGAATTACGAGCAGTACTTC.

The chain joins TRBV5-1 to TRBJ2-1, with 10 bases matching TRBD1. Germline V gene sequence: CDR1 SGHRS, CDR2 YFSETQ. The length of the CDR3 is 15 residues. V lost 0 bases, J lost 6 bases, and 3 bases stayed unmatched. Written as DNA, the CDR3 is TGCGCCAGCAGCTTGGGGGACAGGGGTAGCAATGAGCAGTTCTTC. Amino acids: CASSLGDRGSNEQFF.

This chain uses TRBV18 with TRBJ2-7, with 9 bases aligning to TRBD2. The CDR3 totals 14 residues. CDR1 and CDR2 from the germline V gene are KGHSH and LQKENI. Unmatched junction bases numbered 3, after V lost 3 bases and J lost 3 bases. The CDR3 DNA follows: TGTGCCAGCTCACCCTCTAGCGGGATCTACGAGCAGTACTTC. As protein: CASSPSSGIYEQYF.

V is TRBV28 and J is TRBJ2-7; TRBD2 matches at 11 bases. The V and J ends lost 3 bases and 2 bases, in that order; junction bases with no gene match: 12. Per the germline V gene, CDR1 is MDHEN and CDR2 is SYDVKM. This CDR3 contains 18 residues. Here the CDR3 reads CASSLSPTSGRLTYEQYF. The CDR3, as DNA: TGTGCCAGCAGTTTGAGTCCTACTAGCGGGAGATTAACCTACGAGCAGTACTTC.

The rearrangement links TRBV28 to TRBJ1-5, with D unclear. This CDR3 is 14 amino acids long. Trimming left V 6 bases short and J 0 bases short, with 9 bases between. The germline V gene encodes CDR1 MDHEN and CDR2 SYDVKM. CDR3 in DNA: TGTGCCAGCAGGATAGAGTATAGCAATCAGCCCCAGCATTTT. Protein product: CASRIEYSNQPQHF.

This chain uses TRBV6-1 with TRBJ2-7; possibly TRBD1 for D (6 bases). The V end lost 4 bases, the J end lost 2 bases, and 15 bases lay between the germline ends. Germline values: CDR1 MNHNS, CDR2 SASEGT. This CDR3 is 15 amino acids long. Written as DNA, the CDR3 is TGTGCCAGCAGTGCTCAGGGGATAGGGCCCTACGAGCAGTACTTC. Encoded protein: CASSAQGIGPYEQYF.

This chain links TRBV7-9 with TRBJ1-5; D call uncertain. Germline V CDR1 and CDR2: SEHNR, FQNEAQ (reference sequence). This CDR3 is 14 amino acids long. The germline V and J ends were trimmed by 5 bases and 1 base, with 9 bases remaining between them. CDR3 sequence reads: CASSPDTSNQPQHF. The DNA of the CDR3 is TGTGCCAGCAGCCCAGACACAAGCAATCAGCCCCAGCATTTT.

V and J are TRBV11-2 and TRBJ2-5, with 8 bases aligning to TRBD1. The CDR3 is 16 residues long. Per germline, CDR1 SGHAT and CDR2 FQNNGV. With V trimmed by 5 bases and J by 3 bases, 11 bases remained unmatched. CDR3 sequence (DNA): TGTGCCAGCAGCCCCCGATTGTCAGGGGGCGAAGAGACCCAGTACTTC. As protein: CASSPRLSGGEETQYF.